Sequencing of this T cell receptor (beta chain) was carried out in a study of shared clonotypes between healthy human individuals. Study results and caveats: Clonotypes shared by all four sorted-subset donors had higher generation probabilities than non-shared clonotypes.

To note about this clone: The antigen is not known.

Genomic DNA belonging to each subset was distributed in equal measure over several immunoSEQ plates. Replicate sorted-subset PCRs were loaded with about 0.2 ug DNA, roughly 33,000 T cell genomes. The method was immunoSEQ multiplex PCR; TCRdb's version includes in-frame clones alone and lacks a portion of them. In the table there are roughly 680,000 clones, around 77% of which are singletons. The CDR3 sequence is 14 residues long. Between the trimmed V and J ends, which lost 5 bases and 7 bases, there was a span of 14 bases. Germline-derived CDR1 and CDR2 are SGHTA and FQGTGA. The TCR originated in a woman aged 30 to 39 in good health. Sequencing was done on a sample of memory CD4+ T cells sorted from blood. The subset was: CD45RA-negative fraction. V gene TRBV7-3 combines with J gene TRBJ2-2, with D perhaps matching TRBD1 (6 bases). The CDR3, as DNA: TGTGCCAGCAGCCCCGGGACATCCATCGGGGAGCTGTTTTTT. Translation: CASSPGTSIGELFF.